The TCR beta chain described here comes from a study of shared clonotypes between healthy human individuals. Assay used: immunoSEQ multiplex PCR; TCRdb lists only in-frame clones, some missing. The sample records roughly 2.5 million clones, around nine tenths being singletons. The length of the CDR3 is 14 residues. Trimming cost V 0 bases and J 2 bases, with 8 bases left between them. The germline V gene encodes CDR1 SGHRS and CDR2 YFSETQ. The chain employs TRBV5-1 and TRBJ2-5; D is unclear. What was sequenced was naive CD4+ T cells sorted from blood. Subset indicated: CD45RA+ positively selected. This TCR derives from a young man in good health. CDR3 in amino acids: CASSLDRWQETQYF. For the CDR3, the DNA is TGCGCCAGCAGCTTGGATCGGTGGCAAGAGACCCAGTACTTC. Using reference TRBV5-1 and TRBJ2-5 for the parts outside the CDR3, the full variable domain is KAGVTQTPRYLIKTRGQQVTLSCSPISGHRSVSWYQQTPGQGLQFLFEYFSETQRNKGNFPGRFSGRQFSNSRSEMNVSTLELGDSALYLCASSLDRWQETQYFGPGTRLLVL.